This TCR beta chain comes out of a study of blood T cells in healthy people across ages. PCR was performed a second time for about 7 to 11 cycles using a sample-barcoded 5' primer and a J-beta primer mix. At least 2.5 million CDR3-containing paired-end reads were obtained per sample. TCRdb re-derived calls from the 5' RACE reads in MiXCR, one entry per CDR3 protein. Of some 1.4 million distinct CDR3 sequences listed, 42% are singletons. Per-sample yields of isolated PBMCs were at least 6 million. The sample taken for sequencing was blood. This TCR came from a young woman in good health.

Written as DNA, the CDR3 is TGTGCCAGCGGCTCGGTTGGGGGCCGGGAGACCCAGTACTTC. Amino acids: CASGSVGGRETQYF. This rearrangement joins TRBV27 to TRBJ2-5; weak D call: TRBD1 (6 bases). Germline V gives CDR1 MNHEY, CDR2 SMNVEV (reference sequence). The V and J ends lost 8 bases and 5 bases respectively, with 18 bases between them. The CDR3 runs 14 residues.